A selection of T cell receptor beta chains follows, all from one sample in a study of T cell responses to AZD1222 COVID-19 vaccine. Sequencing was performed with immunoSEQ multiplex PCR; in TCRdb, only in-frame clones are kept and a portion is missing. The sample lists more than 150,000 clones; about nine tenths were seen once. Sequenced material: peripheral blood, taken on day 0 of MenACWY control vaccination. All receptors come from an adult in good health. Each CDR3 is given with its conserved first and last residue. A D gene is named only where the DNA matches it firmly.

>TRBV30|NA
CAWTRDATEAFF
>TRBV12-5|NA
CASGLAEGGTEAFF
>TRBV6-5|NA
CATHSYGYTF
>TRBV7-9|TRBD2
CASSYYGGSTYEQYF
>TRBV2|TRBD2
CASSAGGTYEQYF
>TRBV5-1|NA
CASSLVGAGANVLTF
>TRBV18|NA
CASSPLPGTSGNTIYF
>TRBV7-2|NA
CASSLRAGSSGNTIYF
>TRBV23-1|NA
CASSHPLRDTHYNSPLHF
>TRBV2|NA
CASVTGTGELFF
>TRBV2|NA
CASRLTDTNQPQHF
>TRBV28|NA
CASSYGLKNQPQHF
>TRBV5-1|NA
CASIPGALLSGDTGELFF
>TRBV5-1|NA
CASSLQERHEQYF